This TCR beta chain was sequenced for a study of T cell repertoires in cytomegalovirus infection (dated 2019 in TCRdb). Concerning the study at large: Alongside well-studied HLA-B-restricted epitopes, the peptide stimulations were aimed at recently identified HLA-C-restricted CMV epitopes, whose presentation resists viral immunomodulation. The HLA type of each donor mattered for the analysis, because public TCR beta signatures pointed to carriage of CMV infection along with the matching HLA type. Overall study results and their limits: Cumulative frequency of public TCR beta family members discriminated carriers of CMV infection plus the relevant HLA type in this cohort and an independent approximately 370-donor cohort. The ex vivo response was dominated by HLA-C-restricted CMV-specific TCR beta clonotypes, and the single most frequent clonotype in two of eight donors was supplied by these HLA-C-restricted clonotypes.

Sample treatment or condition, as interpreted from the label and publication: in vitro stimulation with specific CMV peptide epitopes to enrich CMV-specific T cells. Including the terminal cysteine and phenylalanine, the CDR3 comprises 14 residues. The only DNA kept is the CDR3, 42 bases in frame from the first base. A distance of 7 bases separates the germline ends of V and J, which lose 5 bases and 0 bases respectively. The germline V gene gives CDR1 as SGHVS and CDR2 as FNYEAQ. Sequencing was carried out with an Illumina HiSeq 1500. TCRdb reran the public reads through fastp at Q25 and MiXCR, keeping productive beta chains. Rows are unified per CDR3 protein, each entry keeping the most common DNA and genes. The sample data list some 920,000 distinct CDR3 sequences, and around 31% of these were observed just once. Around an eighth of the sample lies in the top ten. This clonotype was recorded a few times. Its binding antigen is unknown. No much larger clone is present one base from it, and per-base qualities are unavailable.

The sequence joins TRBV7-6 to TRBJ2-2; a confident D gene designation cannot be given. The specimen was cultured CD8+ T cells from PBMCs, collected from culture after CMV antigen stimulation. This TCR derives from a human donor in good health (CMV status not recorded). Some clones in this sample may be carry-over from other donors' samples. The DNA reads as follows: TGTGCCAGCAGCCCCCCCCCGAACACCGGGGAGCTGTTTTTT. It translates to CASSPPPNTGELFF.